The T cell receptor beta chain described here comes from a study of read filtering for tumor transcriptome and immune sequencing. From 350 to 500 ng of RNA, a library with molecular barcoded alpha/delta and beta/gamma adaptors was made. MiXCR, run by TCRdb on the reads, gives a single entry per CDR3 protein. The table lists around 140,000 distinct CDR3 sequences, roughly an eighth of them singletons, with 7.5% to 9.5% in the top ten. In its sample, this clonotype was seen many times. No antigen is known for it. Bone marrow was sampled from every patient at the time of active disease. General study results and limits: Approximately 79% of IR-seq clonotypes had a single read, yet these held about 3.4% of reads.

The sample comprised a population of CD138-negative cells sorted from bone marrow. This receptor was identified in a donor over 35 with multiple myeloma.

As DNA, the CDR3 is TGTGCCAGTAGTACTTGGACTAGGATGGGCGATGAGCAGTTCTTC. Translated: CASSTWTRMGDEQFF. J is TRBJ2-1 and V is TRBV19; 7 bases line up with TRBD2. The V segment lost 4 bases and the J segment 8 bases; nucleotides outside the gene matches: 11. Germline CDR1 and CDR2: LNHDA and SQIVND (reference sequence). The CDR3 has 15 amino acids.